The rows below give T cell receptor beta chains drawn from one sample of a study of tumor-infiltrating lymphocytes in primary liver carcinoma. TCRdb fed the multiplex PCR reads into MiXCR, producing one record per CDR3 protein. The sample holds 180,000 or so distinct CDR3 sequences, approximately 60% seen once. The sample was peripheral blood. These receptors were obtained from a man in his forties with primary liver carcinoma and hepatitis B virus infection. Both conserved end residues are part of each CDR3. Size values are once, few and many counts, or a class for expanded clones, and some rows have none.

clone_size | cdr3_length | v_call | cdr3_aa
many | 12 | TRBV29-1 | CSALENTGELFF
. | 13 | TRBV18 | CASSSGGTTEASF
few | 14 | TRBV10-2 | CASSVQGDTGELFF
. | 16 | TRBV12-3/TRBV12-4 | CASSLGRGGADQPQHF
once | 16 | TRBV6-2/TRBV6-3 | CASSSPTSGSQYEQYF
. | 14 | TRBV7-8 | CASSFTRSTDTQYF
few | 15 | TRBV12-3/TRBV12-4 | CASSLVQGDHGELFF
. | 16 | TRBV28 | CASKPSGAKGEETQYF
. | 15 | TRBV11-1 | CASSSNKGQGEKLFF
. | 14 | TRBV6-5 | CASSYSRGEHGYTF
once | 16 | TRBV6-2/TRBV6-3 | CAGSYNLAGVSNEQFF
once | 13 | TRBV5-4 | CASSLGAANEQFF
many | 12 | TRBV6-1 | CASRETVYEQYF
. | 16 | TRBV6-1 | CASRPGTSGRGNEQFF
few | 14 | TRBV12-3/TRBV12-4 | CASSGLAVYNEQFF
. | 16 | TRBV12-3/TRBV12-4 | CASSLARAGAGDTQYF
. | 13 | TRBV7-9 | CASSSFGGETQYF
many | 13 | TRBV29-1 | CSANNEDSYEQYF
. | 14 | TRBV12-3/TRBV12-4 | CASSRRTLNTEAFF
few | 13 | TRBV29-1 | CSVGGGYTDTQYF
. | 11 | TRBV2 | CASSDLETQYF
. | 14 | TRBV20-1 | CSASRTSDLREQYF
few | 13 | TRBV25-1 | CASSLPGGNEQFF
. | 16 | TRBV5-5 | CASTLGWRDTSYEQYF
few | 14 | TRBV5-4 | CASSSGQHYNEQFF
many | 15 | TRBV29-1 | CSVDYGGLEQETQYF
. | 13 | TRBV30 | CAWSDRGGQPQHF
. | 16 | TRBV7-9 | CASSPATGQGSYEQYF
. | 14 | TRBV12-5 | CASGPGQGSETQYF
. | 12 | TRBV28 | CATLQGLAGYAF
. | 16 | TRBV6-6 | CASSSNTGTGGHEQYF
many | 14 | TRBV7-8 | CASSLPGGLYEQYF
. | 14 | TRBV4-1 | CASSQGQGAGEQFF
. | 15 | TRBV28 | CASSFRLAGVYEQYF
many | 14 | TRBV11-3 | CASSWTTNTGELFF
. | 12 | TRBV6-5 | CASSYRSTEAFF
. | 16 | TRBV7-8 | CASSFPGTKTYNEQFF
. | 14 | TRBV12-3/TRBV12-4 | CACSLMLASDELFF
. | 13 | TRBV29-1 | CSVEARGSYEQYF
many | 15 | TRBV10-3 | CAISPGTGDNEKLFF
few | 16 | TRBV6-2/TRBV6-3 | CASSYSSEGPYNEQFF
. | 15 | TRBV4-1 | CASSQTLGPNNEQFF
. | 13 | TRBV25-1 | CASSFQGGYGYTF
. | 14 | TRBV12-3/TRBV12-4 | CASSHGSSTDTQYF
. | 12 | TRBV29-1 | CSVGGFLREQFF
. | 15 | TRBV6-1 | CASSLAGTGDTEAFF
many | 13 | TRBV11-2 | CASSPYGADTQYF
. | 15 | TRBV11-2 | CATSLAYSHQEAQYF
. | 12 | TRBV29-1 | CSVTGGTDTQYF
. | 13 | TRBV11-2 | CTSSPRGGDGQFF
once | 12 | TRBV11-2 | CASSADRITQYF
. | 16 | TRBV10-3 | CAISESLAGGDREQYF
few | 15 | TRBV6-1 | CASSETGQRNEKLFF
. | 16 | TRBV6-5 | CASSPGLAAATGELFF
many | 13 | TRBV11-3 | CASSSGPNNEQFF